This passage covers 13 T cell receptor beta chains from one sample sequenced in a study of tumor and adjacent non-tumor tissue in lung cancer. The template was RNA from unsorted bulk tissue. A modified ARM-PCR protocol with three rounds of nested PCR amplified TCRbeta. TCRdb called the multiplex PCR reads again in MiXCR, with one record for every CDR3 protein. The profile shows approximately 100,000 distinct CDR3 sequences, roughly 75% of them singletons. Sequenced input: lung tumor tissue. These receptor sequences come from an older woman with non-small cell lung cancer.

This clonotype showed up many times. The CDR3: CSASDGQEGPTEAFF. For the CDR3, the DNA is TGCAGTGCTAGCGACGGGCAAGAAGGGCCCACTGAAGCTTTCTTT. The rearrangement joins TRBV20-1 to TRBJ1-1; no definite D call. Trimming removed 3 bases at V and 4 bases at J, with 18 bases between. The germline V gene has CDR1 DFQATT and CDR2 SNEGSKA (reference sequence). The CDR3 runs to 15 residues.

This clonotype has only one observation. Germline and junction disagree at one end, which may indicate a read error. The V gene is TRBV4-1, the J gene TRBJ2-7; D is unclear. CDR1 and CDR2 (germline): MGHRA, YSYEKL. The CDR3 extends over 13 amino acids. In nucleotides, the CDR3 is TGCGCCAGCAGCCAAGATATGTCAGACGACCAGTATTTC. Protein sequence: CASSQDMSDDQYF.

As regards this clonotype: The germline gene is not matched at one end of the junction; a read error may be the cause. The chain carries TRBV29-1 and TRBJ2-7, with 7 bases that match TRBD2. Per germline, CDR1 SQVTM and CDR2 ANQGSEA. This CDR3 spans 14 amino acids. The CDR3: CSVWEGGAFFEQYF. The CDR3 nucleotides are TGCAGCGTTTGGGAGGGAGGCGCTTTCTTCGAGCAGTATTTC.

This chain links TRBV11-2 with TRBJ2-7; D assignment may be TRBD1 or TRBD2 (7 bases each). The CDR3 covers 16 residues. Germline-derived CDR1 and CDR2 are SGHAT and FQNNGV. The germline V and J ends were trimmed by 3 bases and 7 bases, with 22 bases remaining between them. The chain's CDR3 is CASSLTSRGAYYEQYF. The CDR3, as DNA: TGTGCCAGCAGCTTGACTAGCAGGGGGGCCTACTATGAGCAGTACTTC.

For this clonotype: As the CDR3 is not closed by the conserved phenylalanine or tryptophan, this likely results from a read error. The chain carries TRBV11-2 and TRBJ2-2; D not certain. This CDR3 is 16 amino acids long. Germline V gives CDR1 SGHAT, CDR2 FQNNGV. This chain's CDR3 is CVSSLVLAAHTGELFL. The CDR3 DNA reads as TGTGTCAGCAGCTTAGTATTGGCGGCGCATACCGGGGAGCTGTTTTTA.

Comment on this clonotype: A read error may be the cause here, since a much bigger clone is one base away. The genes are TRBV6-1 and TRBJ1-1; no clear D. Trimming left V 8 bases short and J 2 bases short, with 12 bases between. From germline, CDR1 is MNHNS and CDR2 SASEGT. The CDR3 is 13 amino acids. The CDR3 DNA sequence: TGTGCCAGCGGCCACACACGAAACACTGAAGCTTTCTTT. Protein sequence: CASGHTRNTEAFF.

V is TRBV29-1 and J is TRBJ2-3, with D maybe TRBD2 (5 bases). The CDR3 is made up of 14 amino acids. Per the germline V gene, CDR1 is SQVTM and CDR2 is ANQGSEA. V shed 5 bases and J shed 2 bases, with 14 bases lying between them. This CDR3 reads CSVTSGGVTDTQYF. The CDR3 nucleotides are TGCAGCGTTACCAGTGGAGGCGTCACAGATACGCAGTATTTT.

This clonotype was seen ten or more times. This chain links TRBV6-6 with TRBJ2-6; no reliable D call. CDR1 MNHNY and CDR2 SVGAGI come from the germline V gene (reference sequence). Trimming pared 2 bases from V and 0 bases from J, leaving 8 bases between. This CDR3 contains 16 residues. Here the CDR3 DNA reads TGTGCCAGCAGTTACACCGTAGGCTCTGGGGCCAACGTCCTGACTTTC. Encoded protein: CASSYTVGSGANVLTF.

This clonotype was seen at least ten times. This chain joins TRBV20-1 and TRBJ1-4; D remains unclear. Germline assignment: CDR1 DFQATT and CDR2 SNEGSKA (reference sequence). The V gene lost 3 bases and the J gene lost 5 bases, with 13 bases spanning the gap. CDR3 length equals 14 residues. CDR3 DNA sequence: TGCAGTGCTAGTGCTAGCGGGGAAAATGAAAAACTGTTTTTT. Amino acids: CSASASGENEKLFF.

Remarks on this clonotype: One junction end does not reproduce the germline sequence, and a read error may be involved. This chain links TRBV6-6 with TRBJ1-2; 9 nucleotides align to TRBD1. The CDR3 consists of 14 residues. Germline loops: CDR1 MNHNY, CDR2 SVGAGI (reference sequence). In nucleotides, the CDR3 is TGTGCCAGCAGTTACGGGGAGACAGGGGGAGGCTATACCTTC. This translates into CASSYGETGGGYTF.

With respect to this clonotype: A clone one base away is much larger, so this may be a read error. The chain is built from TRBV5-6 and TRBJ1-2; D call uncertain. The germline V gene has CDR1 SGHDT and CDR2 YYEEEE. The CDR3 covers 12 residues. Trimming cost V 0 bases and J 8 bases, with 8 bases left between them. Written as DNA, the CDR3 is TGTGCCAGCAGCTTGGAGGGCCTAGGCTACACCTTC. It codes for CASSLEGLGYTF.

The chain recombines TRBV11-2 with TRBJ2-3; no clear D gene. The CDR3 loop spans 15 amino acids. Germline CDR1 and CDR2: SGHAT and FQNNGV. V gave up 0 bases and J gave up 7 bases, with 14 bases separating them. The chain's CDR3 is CASSLDPRCGNTQYF. In DNA, the CDR3 is TGTGCCAGCAGCTTAGACCCCCGATGTGGGAATACGCAGTATTTT. The entire variable domain, with the rest obtained from reference TRBV11-2 and TRBJ2-3, is as follows: EAGVAQSPRYKIIEKRQSVAFWCNPISGHATLYWYQQILGQGPKLLIQFQNNGVVDDSQLPKDRFSAERLKGVDSTLKIQPAKLEDSAVYLCASSLDPRCGNTQYFGPGTRLTVL.

Notes on this clonotype: This is likely a read error, given that the CDR3 carries no conserved phenylalanine or tryptophan at its end. The chain recombines TRBV4-3 with TRBJ1-2; TRBD1 aligns across 7 bases. The CDR3 is made up of 16 amino acids. Unmatched junction bases numbered 10, after V lost 0 bases and J lost 6 bases. The germline V gene encodes CDR1 LGHNA and CDR2 YSLEER. Written as DNA, the CDR3 is TGCGCCAGCAGCCAAGATCTGCGGAGAGGGGGCGATGGCTACACCATC. This codes for CASSQDLRRGGDGYTI.